The clone carrying this T cell receptor (beta chain) came up many times. Its antigen is not known. This entry comes from a study of human T cells and chemical hapten exposure. About the research overall: Sensitizing treatment utilized 2% DPC over a 2 cm by 2 cm portion of upper inner arm skin. Overall study results and limits: Expanded TCR counts at PT1 went up together with patch test score, a positive correlation.

TCRdb independently ran MiXCR on the RACE reads; one entry per CDR3 protein. The repertoire holds 330,000 or so distinct CDR3 sequences, with about 6.9% as singletons. Germline trimming cut 3 bases from V and 6 bases from J; bases unmatched to any gene: 9. This CDR3 comprises 15 residues. Looked up from germline, CDR1 is DFQATT and CDR2 is SNEGSKA (reference sequence). Indicated time point: patch test 2, 6 weeks after DPC sensitization. Treatment reported: therapeutic diphenylcyclopropenone sensitization with weekly scalp DPC. Participating donors were patients with alopecia, aged 18 to 70 years, considered appropriate candidates for DPC.

The sequenced sample was whole blood, obtained in connection with sensitization to the hapten diphenylcyclopropenone (DPC). The receptor was derived from a woman younger than 35 with alopecia areata. Some clones in this sample may be carry-over from other donors' samples. The chain is built from TRBV20-1 and TRBJ1-5, with TRBD1 matching 9 bases. CDR3 nucleotides: TGCAGTGCTAGGGGGGACAGGGCCCTCGGTCAGCCCCAGCATTTT. This translates into CSARGDRALGQPQHF.